The next 17 T cell receptor beta chains were all read from a single sample in a study of post-analysis software for immune sequencing data. Unique-molecular-identifier-tagged TCR beta cDNA libraries were used. A single record per CDR3 protein comes from TCRdb applying MiXCR to the PCR reads. The sample consists of 750,000 to 950,000 distinct CDR3 sequences, around 46% of them appearing once. These TCRs are of unknown antigen specificity. Study findings and constraints: In patients, about five TRBV segments were more frequent than in controls, with TRBV5-6, TRBV5-1 and TRBV20-1 among them.

The source material was blood. Receptors originate from a girl aged 10-17 years with multiple sclerosis.

The J gene is TRBJ2-7, the V gene TRBV4-1, with TRBD2 identical over 13 bases. Losses at the gene ends were 3 bases for V and 7 bases for J; bases not matched to a gene: 12. In germline, CDR1 is MGHRA, CDR2 YSYEKL. The CDR3 has 17 amino acids. Here the CDR3 reads CASSHSRDTSGRGEQYF. The CDR3 DNA follows: TGCGCCAGCAGCCACTCCCGAGATACTAGCGGGAGGGGAGAGCAGTACTTC.

The chain joins TRBV4-1 to TRBJ2-5; the D call may be TRBD1 or TRBD2 (5 bases each). With the DNA end fitting TRBJ2-7 better, the J assignment may be wrong. The germline V gene encodes CDR1 MGHRA and CDR2 YSYEKL. The CDR3 has 14 residues. In DNA form, the CDR3 reads TGCGCCAGCAGCCCCGACACGGGGCCCTACGAGCAGTACTTC. Encoded protein: CASSPDTGPYEQYF.

This clonotype was found a few times. The DNA for the CDR3 is TGTGCCAGCACCTTAGGGGGGGTCGGCTACACCTTC. This encodes CASTLGGVGYTF. The chain combines TRBV12-3 or TRBV12-4 with TRBJ1-2, with D perhaps TRBD1 (6 bases). V lost 7 bases and J 8 bases, leaving 14 bases between the germline ends. The CDR3 is 12 amino acids.

This clonotype was picked up a small number of times. The chain uses TRBV5-4 and TRBJ2-5; 8 bases align to TRBD1. Near its end, the DNA agrees better with TRBJ2-7, so the J call may be wrong. The CDR3 runs to 16 residues. CDR1 is SGHNT, CDR2 YYREEE, per germline (reference sequence). The DNA for the CDR3 is TGTGCCAGCGGATATTCTTCAGGGGGCTACAACTACGAGCAGTACTTC. It yields the protein CASGYSSGGYNYEQYF.

At least ten counts were recorded for this clonotype. The chain uses TRBV6-2 or TRBV6-3 and TRBJ1-5; 11 nucleotides match TRBD1. CDR1 is MNHEY, CDR2 SVGEGT, per germline. This CDR3 region has 15 residues. J lost 4 bases, V lost 5 bases, and 4 bases had no gene match. Here the CDR3 reads CASSGTGGRNQPQHF. The CDR3 DNA reads TGTGCCAGCAGTGGGACAGGGGGACGGAATCAGCCCCAGCATTTT.

This chain connects TRBV20-1 to TRBJ2-1; 11 nucleotides match TRBD2. V lost 6 bases, J lost 9 bases, and 10 bases stayed unmatched. In germline, CDR1 is DFQATT, CDR2 SNEGSKA (reference sequence). CDR3 length: 14 amino acids. CDR3 nucleotides: TGCAGTGCGGAGTTACTAGCGGGAGTGAGTGAGCAGTTCTTC. This sequence encodes CSAELLAGVSEQFF.

The J gene is TRBJ1-2, the V gene TRBV20-1; D is undetermined. CDR3 length: 13 residues. Deletions cut 3 bases from V and 2 bases from J, with 10 bases between. CDR1 and CDR2 (germline): DFQATT, SNEGSKA (reference sequence). The CDR3 DNA reads as TGCAGTGCTAGGGAGGACTGGAACTATGGCTACACCTTC. This codes for CSAREDWNYGYTF.

This clonotype was picked up one time. The V gene is TRBV20-1, the J gene TRBJ1-5; 10 bases align to TRBD1. V trimming: 5 bases; J trimming: 5 bases; junction bases outside the gene matches: 9. The germline V gene encodes CDR1 DFQATT and CDR2 SNEGSKA (reference sequence). CDR3 size: 15 residues. The CDR3 DNA reads as TGCAGTGCTTCCTTAAGGGACAGGGGTGATCAGCCCCAGCATTTT. Amino acids: CSASLRDRGDQPQHF.

This clonotype was detected a few times. This chain connects TRBV7-9 to TRBJ1-1; D is perhaps TRBD1 (6 bases). V was cut by 5 bases and J by 1 base, with 8 bases left in between. The CDR3 length is 13 residues. Germline assignment: CDR1 SEHNR and CDR2 FQNEAQ (reference sequence). The CDR3 loop is CASSQGQNTEAFF. CDR3 bases: TGTGCCAGCAGCCAGGGACAGAACACTGAAGCTTTCTTT.

The J gene is TRBJ2-3, the V gene TRBV6-5, with a weak D call TRBD2 (5 bases). Trimming took off 7 bases at V and 1 base at J, with 15 bases between the two ends. The germline CDR1 and CDR2 sequences are MNHEY and SVGAGI. This CDR3 is 15 amino acids long. CDR3 DNA: TGTGCCAGCAAAGGTCCTAGCAGAGGCACAGATACGCAGTATTTT. It translates to CASKGPSRGTDTQYF.

This clonotype has a handful of counts. The genes are TRBV2 and TRBJ2-5, with D possibly TRBD1 on 5 matching bases. The CDR3 is 12 amino acids. Germline V CDR1 and CDR2: SNHLY, FYNNEI. V lost 10 bases to trimming and J lost 5 bases, with 14 bases between them. CDR3 loop: CATRTRVETQYF. DNA for the CDR3: TGTGCCACAAGGACACGGGTTGAGACCCAGTACTTC.

The DNA for the CDR3 is TGTGCCAGCAGGGCGAGGGGGGCGGAAAACACTGAAGCTTTCTTT. This codes for CASRARGAENTEAFF. The chain couples TRBV7-9 to TRBJ1-1; TRBD1 is a possible D gene (6 bases). V was trimmed by 6 bases and J by 2 bases, leaving 16 bases between them. Germline V gene lookup returns CDR1 SEHNR and CDR2 FQNEAQ (reference sequence). The CDR3 has 15 amino acids.

Of note for this clonotype: Compared with germline, one end of the junction differs, possibly owing to a read error. This chain uses TRBV12-3 or TRBV12-4 with TRBJ2-5; the match to TRBD2 covers 11 bases. The CDR3 sequence is 17 residues long. Here the CDR3 reads CASSLEPSGRYQETQYF. CDR3 nucleotides: TGTGCCAGCAGTCTAGAACCTAGCGGGAGGTATCAAGAGACTCAGTACTTC.

V and J are TRBV4-3 and TRBJ1-2; 9 bases are shared with TRBD1. CDR1 is LGHNA, CDR2 YSLEER, per germline. CDR3 length: 14 amino acids. The junction had 11 bases not matched to a gene; V was cut back by 11 bases and J by 4 bases. CDR3: CASTPGQGVYGYTF. The CDR3 nucleotides read TGCGCCTCCACACCGGGACAGGGAGTCTATGGCTACACCTTC.

This chain's CDR3 is CSAFGPYNEQFF. The CDR3 DNA sequence: TGCAGTGCTTTCGGACCTTACAATGAGCAGTTCTTC. The V and J genes are TRBV20-1 and TRBJ2-1; no reliable D call. The ends were cut back, 5 bases at V and 4 bases at J, with 9 bases in the middle. The CDR3 extends over 12 amino acids. The germline gives CDR1 DFQATT, CDR2 SNEGSKA (reference sequence).

The chain links TRBV7-2 to TRBJ2-5; the match to TRBD1 covers 9 bases. The end of the DNA aligns better with TRBJ2-7, so the J call may be wrong. Germline V lookup: CDR1 SGHTA, CDR2 FQGNSA. This CDR3 has 15 residues. The CDR3, as DNA: TGTGCCAGCAGCCAGGATGGGACAGGGCCCTACGAGCAGTACTTC. The encoded protein is CASSQDGTGPYEQYF.

In its sample, this clonotype was seen a few times. The chain has TRBV27 and TRBJ1-1; a weak D match, TRBD1 (5 bases). V lost 6 bases to trimming and J lost 3 bases, with 14 bases between them. Germline V gives CDR1 MNHEY, CDR2 SMNVEV (reference sequence). The CDR3 consists of 14 residues. The CDR3 bases are TGTGCCAGCAGCCCCTCGGGGGGTTACACTGAAGCTTTCTTT. It specifies CASSPSGGYTEAFF.